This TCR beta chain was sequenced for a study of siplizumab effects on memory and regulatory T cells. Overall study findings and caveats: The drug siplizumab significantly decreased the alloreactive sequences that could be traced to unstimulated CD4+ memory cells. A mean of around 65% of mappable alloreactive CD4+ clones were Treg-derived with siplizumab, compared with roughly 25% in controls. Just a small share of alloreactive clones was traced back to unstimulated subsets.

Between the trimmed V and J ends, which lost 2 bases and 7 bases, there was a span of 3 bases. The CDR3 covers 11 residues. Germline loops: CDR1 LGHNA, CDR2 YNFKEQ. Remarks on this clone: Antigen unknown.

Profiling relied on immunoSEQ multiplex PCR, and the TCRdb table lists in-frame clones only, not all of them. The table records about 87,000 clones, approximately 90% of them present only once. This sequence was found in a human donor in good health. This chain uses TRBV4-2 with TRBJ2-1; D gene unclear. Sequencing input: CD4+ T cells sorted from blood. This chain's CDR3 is CASSQQNEQFF. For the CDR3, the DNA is TGTGCCAGCAGCCAACAAAATGAGCAGTTCTTC.